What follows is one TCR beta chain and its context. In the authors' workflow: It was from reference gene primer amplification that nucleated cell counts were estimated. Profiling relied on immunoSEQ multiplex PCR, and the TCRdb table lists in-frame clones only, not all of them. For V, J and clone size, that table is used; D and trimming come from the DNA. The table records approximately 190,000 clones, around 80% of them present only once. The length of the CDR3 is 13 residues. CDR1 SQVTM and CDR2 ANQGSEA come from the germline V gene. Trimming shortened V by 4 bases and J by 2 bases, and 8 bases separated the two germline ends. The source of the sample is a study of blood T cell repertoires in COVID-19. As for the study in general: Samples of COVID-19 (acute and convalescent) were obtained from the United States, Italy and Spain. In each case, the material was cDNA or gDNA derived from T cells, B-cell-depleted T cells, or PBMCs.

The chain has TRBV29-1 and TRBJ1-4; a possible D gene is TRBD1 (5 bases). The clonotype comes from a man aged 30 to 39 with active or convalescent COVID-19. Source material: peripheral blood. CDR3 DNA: TGCAGCGTTGGGCGGGGGACTAATGAAAAACTGTTTTTT. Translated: CSVGRGTNEKLFF.